The 16 T cell receptor beta chains given below trace back to one sample, sequenced in a study of technical replicates of blood from a handful of donors (dated by TCRdb to 2017 to 2019). Libraries were made using the immunoSEQ multiplex PCR assay. The table was pulled from immuneACCESS by TCRdb, which kept in-frame rearrangements only. Such tables lose some clones; where checked, under half of the loss comes from unresolved V genes, and the rest has no known cause. The sample table holds tens of thousands of clones, of which 95% to 96% were seen once. Of the sample, 0.24% is held by the ten largest clones. The sample taken for sequencing was T cells isolated from PBMCs. The receptors stem from a human donor in good health.

The rearrangement uses TRBV5-1 and TRBJ2-2; 9 bases agree with TRBD2. The CDR3 loop spans 18 amino acids. Germline trimming cut 4 bases from V and 8 bases from J; bases unmatched to any gene: 18. Germline V gene lookup returns CDR1 SGHRS and CDR2 YFSETQ. The CDR3 is CASSPDLGSSGVEGELFF. DNA of the CDR3: TGCGCCAGCAGCCCGGACTTGGGGTCTAGCGGGGTAGAAGGGGAGCTGTTTTTT.

The chain uses TRBV5-4 and TRBJ1-2; TRBD1 is a possible D gene (6 bases). From germline, CDR1 is SGHNT and CDR2 YYREEE (reference sequence). Trimming pared 0 bases from V and 8 bases from J, leaving 17 bases between. This CDR3 contains 15 residues. CDR3 amino acids: CASSLGQALGLGYTF. For the CDR3, the DNA is TGTGCCAGCAGCTTGGGACAGGCCCTCGGTCTAGGCTACACCTTC.

This sequence joins TRBV7-3 and TRBJ2-3; possibly TRBD1 for D (5 bases). Germline V gene lookup returns CDR1 SGHTA and CDR2 FQGTGA. V dropped 6 bases and J dropped 3 bases, with 19 bases sitting between them. CDR3 size: 16 residues. CDR3 residues: CASRGPGVLGTDTQYF. The CDR3 DNA follows: TGTGCCAGCAGGGGGCCGGGCGTATTGGGGACAGATACGCAGTATTTT.

The chain is built from TRBV28 and TRBJ1-1, with D tentatively TRBD1 (6 bases). With 7 bases removed from V and 6 bases from J, the gap between germline ends came to 15 bases. The CDR3 runs to 13 residues. The germline V gene has CDR1 MDHEN and CDR2 SYDVKM. CDR3 coding DNA: TGTGCCAGCAACCCGCAGGGGTGGGCTGAAGCTTTCTTT. Translating gives CASNPQGWAEAFF. The full variable domain, rest sourced from reference TRBV28 and TRBJ1-1, is DVKVTQSSRYLVKRTGEKVFLECVQDMDHENMFWYRQDPGLGLRLIYFSYDVKMKEKGDIPEGYSVSREKKERFSLILESASTNQTSMYLCASNPQGWAEAFFGQGTRLTVV.

The sample holds one count of this clone. This chain links TRBV7-9 with TRBJ1-5, with 7 bases aligning to TRBD1. From germline, CDR1 is SEHNR and CDR2 FQNEAQ (reference sequence). V trimming: 3 bases; J trimming: 9 bases; junction bases outside the gene matches: 5. The CDR3 runs 13 residues. CDR3 region: CASSLEGASPQHF. CDR3 nucleotide sequence: TGTGCCAGCAGCTTGGAGGGGGCTTCGCCCCAGCATTTT.

This chain uses TRBV29-1 with TRBJ2-7; D perhaps matches TRBD2 (5 bases). V gave up 7 bases and J gave up 4 bases, with 20 bases separating them. Germline V CDR1 and CDR2: SQVTM, ANQGSEA. There are 14 residues in the CDR3. The CDR3: CSALQASNRYEQYF. As DNA, the CDR3 is TGCAGCGCTCTCCAGGCTAGCAATCGGTACGAGCAGTACTTC.

This rearrangement joins TRBV25-1 to TRBJ2-3; 9 nucleotides match TRBD2. The CDR3 is 16 residues long. V trimming: 3 bases; J trimming: 6 bases; junction bases outside the gene matches: 10. Germline V gives CDR1 MGHDK, CDR2 SYGVNS. CDR3 sequence: CASSDLVKTSGDTQYF. The CDR3 DNA sequence: TGTGCCAGCAGTGATCTTGTCAAAACTAGCGGGGATACGCAGTATTTT.

This clone came up a few times. The genes are TRBV19 and TRBJ1-2, with D maybe TRBD1 (6 bases). In germline, CDR1 is LNHDA, CDR2 SQIVND (reference sequence). The CDR3 contains 17 residues. The V and J ends lost 1 base and 5 bases respectively, with 20 bases between them. The CDR3 loop reads CASSIGGGVEETYGYTF. The CDR3 DNA follows: TGTGCCAGTAGTATAGGGGGGGGCGTTGAGGAGACTTATGGCTACACCTTC. Complete variable domain (other parts from reference TRBV19 and TRBJ1-2): DGGITQSPKYLFRKEGQNVTLSCEQNLNHDAMYWYRQDPGQGLRLIYYSQIVNDFQKGDIAEGYSVSREKKESFPLTVTSAQKNPTAFYLCASSIGGGVEETYGYTFGSGTRLTVV.

The chain carries TRBV6-5 and TRBJ2-5; TRBD2 agrees at 7 bases. The V and J ends lost 6 bases and 5 bases, in that order; junction bases with no gene match: 3. The length of the CDR3 is 12 residues. Germline assignment: CDR1 MNHEY and CDR2 SVGAGI. CDR3 loop: CASSDGGETQYF. The CDR3 DNA reads as TGTGCCAGCAGCGACGGGGGGGAGACCCAGTACTTC.

This sequence joins TRBV7-2 and TRBJ2-7, with 8 bases lining up with TRBD2. Germline lookup yields CDR1 SGHTA and CDR2 FQGNSA. Unmatched junction bases numbered 9, after V lost 2 bases and J lost 6 bases. The CDR3 contains 15 residues. The CDR3, as DNA: TGTGCCAGCAGCTTAAGAGCGGGAGAAGTTGTCGAGCAGTACTTC. Protein sequence: CASSLRAGEVVEQYF.

The chain joins TRBV11-2 to TRBJ1-1; D ambiguous. The V end was cut by 1 base, the J end by 2 bases, with 11 bases between. Germline-derived CDR1 and CDR2 are SGHAT and FQNNGV. This CDR3 region has 15 residues. The CDR3 nucleotides read TGTGCCAGCAGCTTAGCGCATGCAGTCAACACTGAAGCTTTCTTT. Its translation is CASSLAHAVNTEAFF.

This clone was recorded only once. The rearrangement joins TRBV11-2 to TRBJ1-1; TRBD1 is a possible D gene (6 bases). The CDR3 spans 17 residues. V gave up 3 bases and J gave up 5 bases, with 22 bases separating them. Germline-derived CDR1 and CDR2 are SGHAT and FQNNGV. DNA for the CDR3: TGTGCCAGCAGCTTTGACGGTCTTCAGGGGAAGGGGACTGAAGCTTTCTTT. Its protein is CASSFDGLQGKGTEAFF.

The chain recombines TRBV4-2 with TRBJ1-5; perhaps TRBD1 as D (5 bases). V was cut by 1 base and J by 3 bases, with 7 bases left in between. The CDR3 runs 14 residues. Germline V gives CDR1 LGHNA, CDR2 YNFKEQ. The CDR3 nucleotides are TGTGCCAGCAGCCAAGGACAGCTCAATCAGCCCCAGCATTTT. It codes for CASSQGQLNQPQHF.

This chain uses TRBV4-1 with TRBJ2-7; TRBD2 agrees at 8 bases. The V and J ends lost 0 bases and 2 bases, in that order; junction bases with no gene match: 9. The CDR3 is 17 residues long. Germline CDR1 MGHRA, CDR2 YSYEKL. The CDR3 loop reads CASSQDLGARGAYEQYF. The CDR3 DNA is TGCGCCAGCAGCCAAGATCTTGGGGCGCGGGGGGCCTACGAGCAGTACTTC.

This chain links TRBV7-3 with TRBJ1-5, with 8 nucleotides matching TRBD1. Germline V gene lookup returns CDR1 SGHTA and CDR2 FQGTGA. The CDR3 runs 13 residues. V trimming: 3 bases; J trimming: 6 bases; junction bases outside the gene matches: 1. CDR3 region: CASSFDRGQPQHF. CDR3 nucleotide sequence: TGTGCCAGCAGCTTCGACAGGGGTCAGCCCCAGCATTTT.

The chain is built from TRBV2 and TRBJ2-3; D may be TRBD2 (6 bases). V was pared by 8 bases and J by 2 bases, with 26 bases between. Germline-derived CDR1 and CDR2 are SNHLY and FYNNEI. The length of the CDR3 is 18 residues. CDR3: CASARGPGSGIATDTQYF. The CDR3 DNA sequence: TGTGCCAGCGCGCGGGGCCCGGGCTCTGGAATCGCCACAGATACGCAGTATTTT.